The clone carrying this TCR beta chain has a handful of counts. Per the authors' pipeline: Amplifying reference gene primers gave estimates of nucleated cell counts. The protocol was immunoSEQ multiplex PCR, while the TCRdb copy is restricted to in-frame clones and leaves out a portion. That table supplies the V and J calls and clone size; D and trimming were determined from the DNA. Of about 46,000 clones in the sample, more than 75% were seen once. Germline values: CDR1 WNHNN, CDR2 SYGVQD (reference sequence). V was shortened by 2 bases and J by 3 bases, with 5 bases between the two germline ends. The CDR3 runs 12 residues. These data originate in a study of blood T cell repertoires in COVID-19. In the study overall: Sources were T cells, B-cell-depleted T cells, or PBMCs; the material itself was cDNA or gDNA.

The sample was peripheral blood. This sequence joins TRBV10-1 and TRBJ2-7; D ambiguous. The TCR comes from a man aged 50 to 59 with active COVID-19. CDR3 sequence: CASSEVHYEQYF. In DNA form, the CDR3 reads TGCGCCAGCAGTGAGGTCCACTACGAGCAGTACTTC.